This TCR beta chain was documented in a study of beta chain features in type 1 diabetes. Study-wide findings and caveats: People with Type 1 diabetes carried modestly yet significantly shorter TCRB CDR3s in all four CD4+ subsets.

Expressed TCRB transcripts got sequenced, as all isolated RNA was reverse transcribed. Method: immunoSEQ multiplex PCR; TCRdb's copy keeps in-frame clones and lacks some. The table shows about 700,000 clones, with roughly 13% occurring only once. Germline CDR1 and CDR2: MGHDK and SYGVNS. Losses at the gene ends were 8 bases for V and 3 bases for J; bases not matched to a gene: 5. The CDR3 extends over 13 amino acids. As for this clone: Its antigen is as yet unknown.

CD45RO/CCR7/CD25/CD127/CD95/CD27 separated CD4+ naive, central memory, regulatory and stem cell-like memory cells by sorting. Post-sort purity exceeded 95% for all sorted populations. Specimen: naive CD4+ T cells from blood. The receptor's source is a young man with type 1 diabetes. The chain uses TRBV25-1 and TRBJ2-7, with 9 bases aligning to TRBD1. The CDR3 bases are TGTGCCAGCGAGGACAGGGGATTCTACGAGCAGTACTTC. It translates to CASEDRGFYEQYF.